This T cell receptor (beta chain) came from a study of blood T cell repertoires in COVID-19 (dated by TCRdb to about 2020). With respect to the entire study: The collaborator samples originated in the United States, Italy and Spain and spanned the acute and convalescent phases of COVID-19. The prospective study material was composed of cDNA or gDNA derived from T cells, B-cell-depleted T cells, or PBMCs. Subjects who had been exposed to COVID-19, were actively infected with it, or had recovered from it provided the deeply sampled blood TCRbeta repertoires that made up the dataset. A freely available public database, intended as a resource for researchers studying the immune response to SARS-CoV-2, is where the repertoires were released. The samples were drawn from the first 160 participants of the ongoing ImmuneRACE study and from 950 to 1,500 subjects provided by 6 global collaborators. Nearly every sample came with metadata listing a de-identified subject ID, COVID-19 status, age in years and sex. HLA class I and class II types, where available, came from metadata supplied by the sample provider rather than from assay-based typing.

V has 1 base trimmed and J has 0 bases trimmed; junction bases matching no gene number 1. In the germline V gene, CDR1 corresponds to ENHRY and CDR2 to SYGVKD. Its CDR3 holds 15 amino acids, cysteine through phenylalanine. The DNA shown is the 45-base CDR3, in frame from base 1. As regards this clone: Its antigen specificity is not known. No base quality information exists; no much larger clone differs at one position.

In Seattle, one collaborating source enrolled patients while the infection was active and tracked those patients longitudinally over the course of disease. The collaborating institutions used their own protocols to collect whole blood in K2EDTA tubes. For TCRbeta analysis, collaborators shipped samples in one of three forms: frozen whole blood, isolated PBMCs, or DNA extracted from either of those sample types. The immunoSEQ Assay, a bias-controlled multiplex PCR, was used to amplify TCRbeta CDR3 regions from genomic DNA. As for how the authors treated the data: Within the assay, amplification of reference gene primers was used to estimate how many nucleated cells each sample contained. Sequence reads were collapsed and filtered to measure the absolute abundance of every unique TCRbeta CDR3 rearrangement. For each sample, productive Simpson clonality was calculated as the square root of Simpson's diversity index across productive rearrangements. The source is immuneACCESS, and TCRdb retained only in-frame sequences with V and J called. Part of the clones is not carried over; for the studies checked, unresolved V genes explain less than half of this, and the remainder is unexplained. From that table come the V and J calls and clone size; the DNA was used to work out D and trimming. Present in this sample are approximately 500,000 clones, around nine tenths of which were seen just once. The ten biggest clones cover roughly 8% of the sample.

General study outcomes and caveats: How much clinical and demographic metadata was included differed by source and by participant, and the metadata was provided uncurated.

The chain is assembled from TRBV10-3 and TRBJ2-3; TRBD1 matches 7 bases in the middle. The TCR comes from a woman in her fifties or sixties with COVID-19, enrolled during active disease. Source material: peripheral blood. The DNA is as follows: TGTGCCATCAGTGAGTGGGGACAGAGCACAGATACGCAGTATTTT. This encodes CAISEWGQSTDTQYF.